This TCR beta chain was profiled in a study of cytomegalovirus exposure and HLA in healthy donors. Turning to the study itself: Researchers previously reported finding just under 120 million unique TCR beta sequences from roughly 200 million T cells.

The PCR was carried out with 60 Vbeta primers and 13 Jbeta primers. Method: immunoSEQ multiplex PCR; TCRdb's copy keeps in-frame clones and lacks some. The profile covers 150,000 to 200,000 clones, with 82% appearing a single time and 1.7% taken by the ten largest. Notes on the study in general: In vitro, a few CMV-associated chains proved specific for CMV antigens. Most of the TCR beta V segments (in an earlier analysis) were productive either about 87% or about 30% of the time.

The CDR3 has 15 amino acids. V was clipped by 4 bases and J by 7 bases, with 19 bases between them. CDR1 MDHEN and CDR2 SYDVKM come from the germline V gene. Regarding this clone: Its antigen is unidentified.

The TCR sequence derives from a woman aged 18-30 years in good health and CMV-seronegative. Material for sequencing was PBMCs. This chain joins TRBV28 and TRBJ1-2; D is perhaps TRBD1 (6 bases). The DNA for the CDR3 is TGTGCCAGCAGTTCTAACTATGCCGGGACAATTGGCTACACCTTC. It is translated as CASSSNYAGTIGYTF.